This TCR beta chain was captured by sequencing in a study of blood T cell repertoires in COVID-19. Looking at the study overall: Samples representing acute and convalescent COVID-19 were sourced from the United States, Italy and Spain. PBMCs, B-cell-depleted T cells, or T cells were the source of the cDNA or gDNA that made up the material.

In the authors' workflow: The assay estimated nucleated cells by amplifying reference gene primers. Sequenced by immunoSEQ multiplex PCR; TCRdb stores in-frame clones only, minus some. Clone size and V and J calls were adopted from that table, with D and trimming inferred from the DNA. The table records 84,000 or so clones, around 88% of them present only once. After removal of 0 bases from V and 0 bases from J, the junction contained 6 bases not matched to a gene. This CDR3 has 16 residues. Germline V gene lookup returns CDR1 SGHRS and CDR2 YFSETQ. The TCR was taken from a man aged 80 or over with active or convalescent COVID-19. The specimen sequenced was peripheral blood. The chain employs TRBV5-1 and TRBJ2-7, with 7 bases that match TRBD1. This CDR3 is CASSLEGQTSSYEQYF. In nucleotides, the CDR3 is TGCGCCAGCAGCTTGGAGGGACAGACGAGCTCCTACGAGCAGTACTTC.